This record looks at one T cell receptor beta chain sequence and its context. These data come from a study of blood T cell repertoires in COVID-19. Across the study: Acute-phase and convalescent COVID-19 samples originated in the United States, Italy and Spain. PBMCs, B-cell-depleted T cells, or T cells provided the cDNA or gDNA that made up the material.

CDR1 and CDR2 from the germline V gene are SQVTM and ANQGSEA. The CDR3 has 13 amino acids. V dropped 8 bases and J dropped 0 bases, with 10 bases sitting between them. The assay was immunoSEQ multiplex PCR, and TCRdb's table has in-frame clones only and misses some. The sample yields more than 60,000 clones, roughly 90% seen once. The source of this sequence is a woman older than 75 with active or convalescent COVID-19. This sequence joins TRBV29-1 and TRBJ2-2, with D unclear. Sequencing was performed on peripheral blood. CDR3 bases: TGCAGCACCCGACACGCGAACACCGGGGAGCTGTTTTTT. The encoded protein is CSTRHANTGELFF.